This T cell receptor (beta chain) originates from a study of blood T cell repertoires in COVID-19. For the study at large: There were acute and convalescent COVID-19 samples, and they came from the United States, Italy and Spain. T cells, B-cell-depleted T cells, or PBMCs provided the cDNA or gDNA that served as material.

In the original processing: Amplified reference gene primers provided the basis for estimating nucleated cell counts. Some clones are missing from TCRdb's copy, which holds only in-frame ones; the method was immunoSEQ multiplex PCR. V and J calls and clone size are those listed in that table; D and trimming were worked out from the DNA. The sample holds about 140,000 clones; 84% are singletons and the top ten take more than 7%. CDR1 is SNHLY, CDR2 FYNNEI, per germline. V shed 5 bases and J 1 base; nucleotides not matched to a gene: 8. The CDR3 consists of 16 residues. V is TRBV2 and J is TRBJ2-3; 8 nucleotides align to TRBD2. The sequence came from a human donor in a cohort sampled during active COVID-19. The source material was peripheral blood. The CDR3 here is CASSYPGGRGTDTQYF. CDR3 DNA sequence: TGTGCCAGCAGTTACCCGGGGGGGAGGGGCACAGATACGCAGTATTTT. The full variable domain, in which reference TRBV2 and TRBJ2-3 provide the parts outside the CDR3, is EPEVTQTPSHQVTQMGQEVILRCVPISNHLYFYWYRQILGQKVEFLVSFYNNEISEKSEIFDDQFSVERPDGSNFTLKIRSTKLEDSAMYFCASSYPGGRGTDTQYFGPGTRLTVL.